This entry lists 27 T cell receptor beta chains sequenced from one sample in a study of T cell responses to AZD1222 COVID-19 vaccine. TCRdb's copy holds only in-frame clones and misses some; the assay was immunoSEQ multiplex PCR. The sample lists fewer than 90,000 clones, roughly 86% occurring once. The sequences come from peripheral blood, collected 28 days after the second AZD1222 dose. The receptor source for this set is an adult who received the AZD1222 COVID-19 vaccine.

This clone has a single count. The chain employs TRBV10-2 and TRBJ2-2; a possible D gene is TRBD1 (6 bases). This CDR3 has 17 amino acids. Trimming cost V 2 bases and J 5 bases, with 18 bases left between them. Germline-derived CDR1 and CDR2 are WSHSY and SAAADI. The CDR3, as DNA: TGCGCCAGCAGTGAGACGACAGGCACCGATGGGACCGGGGAGCTGTTTTTT. Its protein product is CASSETTGTDGTGELFF.

The V and J genes are TRBV3-1 (or the pseudogene TRBV3-2) and TRBJ1-2; D gene unclear. The V gene lost 4 bases and the J gene lost 6 bases, with 9 bases spanning the gap. The CDR3 length is 12 residues. The germline V gene has CDR1 LGHDT and CDR2 YNNKEL (reference sequence). The CDR3 coding sequence is TGTGCCAGCAGCCTCTCAGTAGATGGCTACACCTTC. It specifies CASSLSVDGYTF.

For this clone: The same CDR3 also results from other DNA sequences found in this sample. This chain links TRBV9 with TRBJ2-5, with TRBD1 matching 7 bases. The CDR3 consists of 13 residues. V gave up 2 bases and J gave up 2 bases; unmatched junction bases: 0. From germline, CDR1 is SGDLS and CDR2 YYNGEE. The CDR3 DNA follows: TGTGCCAGCAGCGTGGGACAGCAAGAGACCCAGTACTTC. Protein sequence: CASSVGQQETQYF.

This clone was counted a single time. This chain links TRBV6-1 with TRBJ1-1; perhaps TRBD1 as D (5 bases). Deletions cut 1 base from V and 3 bases from J, with 9 bases between. The CDR3 sequence is 14 residues long. The germline gives CDR1 MNHNS, CDR2 SASEGT. DNA of the CDR3: TGTGCCAGCAGTGAAGGGGGACTCTACACTGAAGCTTTCTTT. This sequence encodes CASSEGGLYTEAFF.

The V and J genes are TRBV29-1 and TRBJ2-4; D is possibly TRBD1 or TRBD2 (6 bases each). The germline V gene encodes CDR1 SQVTM and CDR2 ANQGSEA. The CDR3 covers 13 residues. Deletions cut 6 bases from V and 6 bases from J, with 15 bases between. CDR3 DNA: TGCAGCGTCCGAGGGGGAGGATTAAACATTCAGTACTTC. Protein product: CSVRGGGLNIQYF.

V usage is TRBV2 and J usage is TRBJ1-4; no clear D. V was shortened by 5 bases and J by 8 bases, with 18 bases between the two germline ends. This CDR3 comprises 15 residues. Germline values: CDR1 SNHLY, CDR2 FYNNEI. The CDR3 is CASSSQGGSLEKLFF. CDR3 DNA: TGTGCCAGCAGTTCGCAAGGTGGAAGTTTGGAAAAACTGTTTTTT. The full variable domain, in which reference TRBV2 and TRBJ1-4 provide the parts outside the CDR3, is EPEVTQTPSHQVTQMGQEVILRCVPISNHLYFYWYRQILGQKVEFLVSFYNNEISEKSEIFDDQFSVERPDGSNFTLKIRSTKLEDSAMYFCASSSQGGSLEKLFFGSGTQLSVL.

This clone was seen more than once but under ten times. The chain employs TRBV4-3 and TRBJ1-3; a weak D match, TRBD1 (5 bases). The V gene lost 0 bases and the J gene lost 4 bases, with 10 bases spanning the gap. CDR1 and CDR2 (germline): LGHNA, YSLEER. The CDR3 is 15 amino acids. DNA for the CDR3: TGCGCCAGCAGCCAAGATCTCACAGGCGGAAACACCATATATTTT. It encodes CASSQDLTGGNTIYF.

The gene calls are TRBV10-3 and TRBJ2-7; TRBD2 matches at 7 bases. This CDR3 is built from 13 residues. Germline CDR1 reads ENHRY; CDR2 reads SYGVKD. The V segment lost 4 bases and the J segment 4 bases; nucleotides outside the gene matches: 4. CDR3 coding DNA: TGTGCCATCAGTGCCGCGGGAGCGTACGAGCAGTACTTC. Protein product: CAISAAGAYEQYF.

This clone has more than one count but fewer than ten. The rearrangement links TRBV5-1 to TRBJ2-7; D may be TRBD2 (6 bases). CDR1 is SGHRS and CDR2 is YFSETQ in the germline V gene. This CDR3 spans 14 amino acids. Trimming cost V 0 bases and J 5 bases, with 12 bases left between them. CDR3 DNA sequence: TGCGCCAGCAGCTTGGCGGGGGTTCAGGACGAGCAGTACTTC. Protein sequence: CASSLAGVQDEQYF.

The CDR3, as DNA: TGCGCCAGCAGCCAGGGGAGAGGAGCGCTCTCCTACAATGAGCAGTTCTTC. Translating it yields CASSQGRGALSYNEQFF. The J gene is TRBJ2-1, the V gene TRBV4-1, with D perhaps matching TRBD2 (5 bases). Germline assignment: CDR1 MGHRA and CDR2 YSYEKL. The CDR3 spans 17 residues. Trimming removed 3 bases at V and 0 bases at J, with 15 bases between.

The CDR3 loop reads CASSSGTGSYNEQFF. The CDR3 DNA reads as TGTGCCAGCAGCTCCGGGACAGGATCCTACAATGAGCAGTTCTTC. The chain carries TRBV7-2 and TRBJ2-1; 8 nucleotides match TRBD1. CDR1 and CDR2 (germline): SGHTA, FQGNSA. CDR3 length equals 15 residues. V lost 4 bases and J lost 1; bases outside the gene matches: 3.

The gene calls are TRBV19 and TRBJ1-4; the D gene is possibly TRBD1 (5 bases). Germline CDR1 reads LNHDA; CDR2 reads SQIVND (reference sequence). Trimming cost V 7 bases and J 3 bases, with 18 bases left between them. The CDR3 is 16 residues long. The CDR3 is CASTPNEWGPNEKLFF. CDR3 bases: TGTGCCAGTACTCCCAATGAGTGGGGCCCTAATGAAAAACTGTTTTTT. Filled out from reference TRBV19 and TRBJ1-4, the complete variable domain reads DGGITQSPKYLFRKEGQNVTLSCEQNLNHDAMYWYRQDPGQGLRLIYYSQIVNDFQKGDIAEGYSVSREKKESFPLTVTSAQKNPTAFYLCASTPNEWGPNEKLFFGSGTQLSVL.

This chain uses TRBV4-3 with TRBJ2-1; 12 bases match TRBD2. Germline assignment: CDR1 LGHNA and CDR2 YSLEER. Trimming removed 0 bases from V and 6 bases from J; junction bases left unmatched: 15. The CDR3 has 20 residues. In DNA, the CDR3 is TGCGCCAGCAGCCAAGAAGGTACTAGCGGGAGGTCGGGCAGACGCAATGAGCAGTTCTTC. It encodes CASSQEGTSGRSGRRNEQFF.

The chain recombines TRBV7-3 with TRBJ2-1; 7 bases agree with TRBD1. This CDR3 comprises 13 residues. The germline V gene encodes CDR1 SGHTA and CDR2 FQGTGA. The J segment lost 14 bases and the V segment lost 0 bases, leaving 7 bases of the junction unmatched. The CDR3 sequence is CASSLTGGAGEFF. In nucleotides, the CDR3 is TGTGCCAGCAGCTTAACAGGGGGCGCAGGGGAGTTCTTC.

J is TRBJ2-5 and V is TRBV4-3, with TRBD1 as a possible D gene (5 bases). Trimming left V 1 base short and J 2 bases short, with 8 bases between. Germline loops: CDR1 LGHNA, CDR2 YSLEER. This CDR3 has 14 residues. This CDR3 is CASSQGAGQETQYF. The CDR3 nucleotides read TGCGCCAGCAGCCAAGGGGCAGGGCAAGAGACCCAGTACTTC.

J is TRBJ2-1 and V is TRBV10-3; possibly TRBD1 for D (6 bases). The CDR3 contains 14 residues. Trimming pared 6 bases from V and 0 bases from J, leaving 9 bases between. Germline-derived CDR1 and CDR2 are ENHRY and SYGVKD. This chain's CDR3 is CAIRMGASYNEQFF. In DNA form, the CDR3 reads TGTGCCATCAGAATGGGGGCCTCCTACAATGAGCAGTTCTTC.

V and J are TRBV3-1 (or the pseudogene TRBV3-2) and TRBJ2-1, with a weak D call TRBD1 (7 bases). The CDR3 is made up of 12 amino acids. CDR1 and CDR2 from the germline V gene are LGHDT and YNNKEL (reference sequence). V was shortened by 2 bases and J by 12 bases, with 11 bases between the two germline ends. The CDR3 loop reads CASSQQGGGQFF. In DNA, the CDR3 is TGTGCCAGCAGCCAACAGGGGGGTGGGCAGTTCTTC.

This chain uses TRBV11-3 with TRBJ2-3, with D perhaps TRBD1 or TRBD2 (6 bases each). The CDR3 consists of 16 residues. V lost 1 base, J lost 5 bases, and 16 bases lay in between. Germline V lookup: CDR1 SGHNT, CDR2 YENEEA. The CDR3 reads CASSLGGAGVEDTQYF. Written as DNA, the CDR3 is TGTGCCAGCAGCTTAGGGGGGGCAGGAGTGGAAGATACGCAGTATTTT.

The chain is built from TRBV21-1 and TRBJ2-5; the DNA was not used to check the table's D call, TRBD1. TRBV21-1 is a known pseudogene. The CDR3 has 15 residues. CDR3 bases: TGTGCCAGCAGCAGGGACAGGGGGGCCCAAGAGACCCAGTACTTC. Translating it yields CASSRDRGAQETQYF.

V usage is TRBV5-4 and J usage is TRBJ1-2; TRBD1 agrees at 7 bases. After removal of 4 bases from V and 4 bases from J, the junction contained 4 bases not matched to a gene. CDR3 length equals 13 residues. Germline V gene sequence: CDR1 SGHNT, CDR2 YYREEE (reference sequence). For the CDR3, the DNA is TGTGCCAGCAGCCTCGACAGGGTCTATGGCTACACCTTC. Protein: CASSLDRVYGYTF.

V gene TRBV27 combines with J gene TRBJ2-7; TRBD2 is a possible D gene (7 bases). Trimming cost V 6 bases and J 5 bases, with 17 bases left between them. The CDR3 runs to 14 residues. Germline CDR1 is MNHEY and CDR2 is SMNVEV (reference sequence). This chain's CDR3 is CASRPMGGQNEQYF. The CDR3 DNA is TGTGCCAGCAGGCCCATGGGGGGGCAAAACGAGCAGTACTTC.

The chain recombines TRBV5-1 with TRBJ2-7; tentative D call: TRBD2 (5 bases). V lost 2 bases, J lost 5 bases, and 11 bases lay in between. The CDR3 totals 13 residues. Germline CDR1 is SGHRS and CDR2 is YFSETQ. CDR3 nucleotides: TGCGCCAGCAGCTTATGGGTCGGGAACGAGCAGTACTTC. This sequence encodes CASSLWVGNEQYF.

The V call is TRBV11-2, the J call TRBJ2-2, with D hard to call. The CDR3 contains 11 residues. V was pared by 2 bases and J by 6 bases, with 1 base between. Per the germline V gene, CDR1 is SGHAT and CDR2 is FQNNGV. CDR3 residues: CASSLPGELFF. As DNA, the CDR3 is TGTGCCAGCAGCTTACCCGGGGAGCTGTTTTTT. Filled out from reference TRBV11-2 and TRBJ2-2, the complete variable domain reads EAGVAQSPRYKIIEKRQSVAFWCNPISGHATLYWYQQILGQGPKLLIQFQNNGVVDDSQLPKDRFSAERLKGVDSTLKIQPAKLEDSAVYLCASSLPGELFFGEGSRLTVL.

V gene TRBV30 combines with J gene TRBJ1-5; D is undetermined. CDR3 length: 13 residues. Trimming cost V 3 bases and J 4 bases, with 10 bases left between them. CDR1 is GTSNPN, CDR2 SVGIG, per germline (reference sequence). In DNA, the CDR3 is TGTGCCTGGAGCCCCCCAACGAATCAGCCCCAGCATTTT. Translating it yields CAWSPPTNQPQHF.

Turning to this clone: This sample also contains other DNA sequences that code for the same CDR3. V is TRBV6-5 and J is TRBJ1-2; D is ambiguous. This CDR3 has 12 residues. V was cut by 0 bases and J by 2 bases, with 1 base left in between. Germline lookup yields CDR1 MNHEY and CDR2 SVGAGI. CDR3 residues: CASSYSNYGYTF. The CDR3 nucleotides read TGTGCCAGCAGTTACTCCAACTATGGCTACACCTTC.

The chain employs TRBV4-2 and TRBJ2-7, with a possible D match to TRBD2 (5 bases). Germline V gene data show CDR1 as LGHNA and CDR2 as YNFKEQ. Trimming removed 4 bases at V and 0 bases at J, with 16 bases between. The CDR3 is made up of 16 amino acids. DNA of the CDR3: TGTGCCAGCAGCCCCCCCATGAGGGTAAGCTCCTACGAGCAGTACTTC. Its protein is CASSPPMRVSSYEQYF.

This clone showed up just once. The chain uses TRBV29-1 and TRBJ1-2, with D possibly TRBD1 on 6 matching bases. V dropped 7 bases and J dropped 4 bases, with 16 bases sitting between them. Germline-derived CDR1 and CDR2 are SQVTM and ANQGSEA. The CDR3 totals 13 residues. The CDR3 coding sequence is TGCAGCGCCTCGGCGGGGGCGGGCTATGGCTACACCTTC. This encodes CSASAGAGYGYTF.